This T cell receptor (beta chain) was captured by sequencing in a study of Ad26.COV2.S vaccination and SARS-CoV-2 variants. The CDR3 totals 15 residues. Trimming stripped 5 bases from V and 8 bases from J, with 18 bases between. CDR1 and CDR2 (germline): SGHTA, FQGNSA. Treatment reported: roughly 18 received Ad26.COV2.S at low or high dose, single or two shots; about 5 received placebo; per-sample allocation not given. Sampling took place 63 days after the first vaccine or placebo injection. Generated by immunoSEQ multiplex PCR, the TCRdb table keeps only in-frame clones and is missing some. The data show about 680,000 clones, more than 70% seen once.

Sequences were derived from peripheral blood, sampled in a trial of Ad26.COV2.S vaccine versus placebo. This clonotype was obtained from a person aged 18-65 years who received the Ad26.COV2.S COVID-19 vaccine or a placebo. The chain uses TRBV7-2 and TRBJ1-4, with D possibly being TRBD1 (6 bases). CDR3 nucleotides: TGTGCCAGCAGCACCCGACAGGAGCTTCCCGAAAAACTGTTTTTT. It yields the protein CASSTRQELPEKLFF.